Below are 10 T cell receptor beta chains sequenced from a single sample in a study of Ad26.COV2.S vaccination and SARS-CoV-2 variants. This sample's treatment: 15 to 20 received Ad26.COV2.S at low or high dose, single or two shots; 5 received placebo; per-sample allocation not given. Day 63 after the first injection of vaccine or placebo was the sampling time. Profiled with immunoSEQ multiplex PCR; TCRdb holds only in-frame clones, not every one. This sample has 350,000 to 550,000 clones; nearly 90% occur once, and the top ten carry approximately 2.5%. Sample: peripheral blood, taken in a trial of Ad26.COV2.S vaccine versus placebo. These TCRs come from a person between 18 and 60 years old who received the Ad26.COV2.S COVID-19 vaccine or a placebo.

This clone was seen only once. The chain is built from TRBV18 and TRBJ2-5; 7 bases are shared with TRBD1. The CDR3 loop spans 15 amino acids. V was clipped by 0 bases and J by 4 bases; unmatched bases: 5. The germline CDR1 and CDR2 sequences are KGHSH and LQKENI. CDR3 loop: CASSPPGQRRETQYF. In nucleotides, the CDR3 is TGTGCCAGCTCACCACCGGGACAGAGGAGAGAGACCCAGTACTTC.

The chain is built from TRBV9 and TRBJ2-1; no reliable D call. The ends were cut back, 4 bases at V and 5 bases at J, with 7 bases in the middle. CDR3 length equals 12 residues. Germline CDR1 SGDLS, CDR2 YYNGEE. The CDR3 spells CASSRANNEQFF. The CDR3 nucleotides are TGTGCCAGCAGCAGGGCCAACAATGAGCAGTTCTTC.

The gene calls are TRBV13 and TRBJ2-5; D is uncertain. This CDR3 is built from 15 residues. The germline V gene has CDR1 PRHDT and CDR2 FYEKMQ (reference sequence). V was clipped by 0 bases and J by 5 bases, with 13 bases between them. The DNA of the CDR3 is TGTGCCAGCAGCTTAGGACCCCGAGGTTTGGAGACCCAGTACTTC. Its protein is CASSLGPRGLETQYF.

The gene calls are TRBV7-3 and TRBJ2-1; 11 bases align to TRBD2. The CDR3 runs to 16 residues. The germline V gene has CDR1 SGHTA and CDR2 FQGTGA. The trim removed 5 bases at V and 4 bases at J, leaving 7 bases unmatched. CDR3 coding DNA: TGTGCCAGCAGCCCCGATAGCGGGAGGGGGTACAATGAGCAGTTCTTC. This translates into CASSPDSGRGYNEQFF.

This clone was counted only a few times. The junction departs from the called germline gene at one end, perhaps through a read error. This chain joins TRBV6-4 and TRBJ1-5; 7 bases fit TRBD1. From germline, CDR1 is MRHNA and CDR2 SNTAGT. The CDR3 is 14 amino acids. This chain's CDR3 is CAGRGDGKYQPQHF. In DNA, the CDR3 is TGTGCCGGCAGGGGGGACGGAAAATATCAGCCCCAGCATTTT.

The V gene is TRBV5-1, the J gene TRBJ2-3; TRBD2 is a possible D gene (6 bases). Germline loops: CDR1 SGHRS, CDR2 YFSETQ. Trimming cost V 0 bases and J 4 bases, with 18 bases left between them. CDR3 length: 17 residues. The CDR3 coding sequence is TGCGCCAGCAGCTTGGGACCCCTCGGGGGTGGGGCAGATACGCAGTATTTT. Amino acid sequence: CASSLGPLGGGADTQYF.

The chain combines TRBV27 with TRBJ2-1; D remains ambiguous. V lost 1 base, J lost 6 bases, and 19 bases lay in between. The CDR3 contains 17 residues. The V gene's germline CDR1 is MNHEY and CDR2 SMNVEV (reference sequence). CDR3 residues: CASSLLTQIPLTNEQFF. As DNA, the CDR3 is TGTGCCAGCAGTTTATTGACCCAAATTCCCCTAACCAATGAGCAGTTCTTC.

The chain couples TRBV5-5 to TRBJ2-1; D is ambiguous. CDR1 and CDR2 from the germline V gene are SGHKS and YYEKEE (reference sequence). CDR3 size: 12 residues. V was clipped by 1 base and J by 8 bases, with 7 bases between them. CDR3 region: CASSLWEDEQFF. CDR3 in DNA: TGTGCCAGCAGCTTGTGGGAAGATGAGCAGTTCTTC. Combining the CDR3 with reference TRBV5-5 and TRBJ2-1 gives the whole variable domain DAGVTQSPTHLIKTRGQQVTLRCSPISGHKSVSWYQQVLGQGPQFIFQYYEKEERGRGNFPDRFSARQFPNYSSELNVNALLLGDSALYLCASSLWEDEQFFGPGTRLTVL.

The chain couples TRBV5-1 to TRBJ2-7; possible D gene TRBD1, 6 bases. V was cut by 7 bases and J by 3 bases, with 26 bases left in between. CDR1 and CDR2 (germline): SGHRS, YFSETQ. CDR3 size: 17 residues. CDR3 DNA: TGCGCCAGCGCCCAGGGGAGACAATTCTCGCCCCTCTACGAGCAGTACTTC. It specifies CASAQGRQFSPLYEQYF.

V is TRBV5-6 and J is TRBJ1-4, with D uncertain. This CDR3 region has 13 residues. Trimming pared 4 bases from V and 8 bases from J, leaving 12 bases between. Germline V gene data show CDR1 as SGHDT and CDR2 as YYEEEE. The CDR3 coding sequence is TGTGCCAGCAGCCTCAAGGTGGGGGAAAAACTGTTTTTT. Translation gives CASSLKVGEKLFF.